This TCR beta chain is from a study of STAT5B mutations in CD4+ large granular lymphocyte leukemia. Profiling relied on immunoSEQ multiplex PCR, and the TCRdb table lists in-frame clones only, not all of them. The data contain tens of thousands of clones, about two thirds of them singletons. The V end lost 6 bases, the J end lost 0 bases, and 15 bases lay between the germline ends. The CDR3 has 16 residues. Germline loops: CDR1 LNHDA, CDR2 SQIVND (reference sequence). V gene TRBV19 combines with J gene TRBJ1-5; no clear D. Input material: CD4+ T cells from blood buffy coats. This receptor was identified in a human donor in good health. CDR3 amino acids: CASSPRVQNSNQPQHF. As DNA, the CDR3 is TGTGCCAGTAGCCCCCGCGTGCAGAATAGCAATCAGCCCCAGCATTTT.